This is a list of T cell receptor beta chains from one sample in a study of shared clonotypes between healthy human individuals. Only in-frame clones appear in the TCRdb table, and some are missing; sequencing was by immunoSEQ multiplex PCR. This table holds more than 2,000,000 clones, 85% to 95% found once. The sequenced sample consisted of naive CD4+ T cells from PBMCs. The origin of the receptors is a young man in good health. Some clones in this sample may be carry-over from other donors' samples. The CDR3 runs from the conserved cysteine through the conserved F or W. The order of the fields is clone size, V gene, J gene, D gene, CDR3 protein, CDR3 DNA. The D gene is left open where the match is weak. The size field is filled for only some rows; it gives once, few, many or a size class.

clone_size: once; v_call: TRBV7-8; j_call: TRBJ2-5; d_call: TRBD1; cdr3_aa: CASSLIQRTGPETQYF; cdr3_nt: TGTGCCAGCAGCTTAATTCAAAGGACAGGCCCGGAGACCCAGTACTTC
clone_size: once; v_call: TRBV7-2; j_call: TRBJ2-3; d_call: -; cdr3_aa: CASSLALFPDTQYF; cdr3_nt: TGTGCCAGCAGCTTAGCCCTCTTTCCCGATACGCAGTATTTT
clone_size: -; v_call: TRBV7-3; j_call: TRBJ2-7; d_call: -; cdr3_aa: CASARGRGSYEQYF; cdr3_nt: TGTGCCAGCGCCCGCGGGCGGGGCTCCTACGAGCAGTACTTC
clone_size: -; v_call: TRBV5-1; j_call: TRBJ2-3; d_call: TRBD1; cdr3_aa: CASSFTPGQDTDTQYF; cdr3_nt: TGCGCCAGCAGCTTTACCCCGGGACAGGACACAGATACGCAGTATTTT
clone_size: few; v_call: TRBV7-9; j_call: TRBJ2-2; d_call: -; cdr3_aa: CASSGRTGELFF; cdr3_nt: TGTGCCAGCAGTGGGAGGACCGGGGAGCTGTTTTTT
clone_size: -; v_call: TRBV6-5; j_call: TRBJ2-7; d_call: TRBD2; cdr3_aa: CASRYKAGGSSYEQYF; cdr3_nt: TGTGCCAGCAGGTACAAAGCGGGAGGCTCCTCCTACGAGCAGTACTTC
clone_size: -; v_call: TRBV6-5; j_call: TRBJ2-7; d_call: -; cdr3_aa: CASRWDLTYEQYF; cdr3_nt: TGTGCCAGCAGGTGGGACTTAACCTACGAGCAGTACTTC
clone_size: -; v_call: TRBV28; j_call: TRBJ2-7; d_call: -; cdr3_aa: CASSPESSLPPYEQYF; cdr3_nt: TGTGCCAGCAGTCCGGAGTCTAGTCTTCCCCCCTACGAGCAGTACTTC
clone_size: -; v_call: TRBV18; j_call: TRBJ2-1; d_call: TRBD2; cdr3_aa: CASSPPGGGNNEQFF; cdr3_nt: TGTGCCAGCTCACCACCGGGCGGGGGGAACAATGAGCAGTTCTTC
clone_size: -; v_call: TRBV7-3; j_call: TRBJ2-3; d_call: TRBD2; cdr3_aa: CASSLTTSGRIDTQYF; cdr3_nt: TGTGCCAGCAGCTTAACGACTAGCGGGAGGATAGATACGCAGTATTTT
clone_size: -; v_call: TRBV9; j_call: TRBJ2-1; d_call: -; cdr3_aa: CASSPGLYNEQFF; cdr3_nt: TGTGCCAGCAGCCCAGGACTATACAATGAGCAGTTCTTC
clone_size: -; v_call: TRBV6-1; j_call: TRBJ2-3; d_call: -; cdr3_aa: CASSATARASSDTQYF; cdr3_nt: TGTGCCAGCAGTGCCACCGCGCGGGCCTCTTCAGATACGCAGTATTTT
clone_size: -; v_call: TRBV7-6; j_call: TRBJ2-5; d_call: -; cdr3_aa: CASSLVTGQETQYF; cdr3_nt: TGTGCCAGCAGCTTAGTTACAGGTCAAGAGACCCAGTACTTC
clone_size: -; v_call: TRBV5-1; j_call: TRBJ2-6; d_call: -; cdr3_aa: CASSLGSSGANVLTF; cdr3_nt: TGCGCCAGCAGCCTCGGGAGCTCTGGGGCCAACGTCCTGACTTTC
clone_size: -; v_call: TRBV9; j_call: TRBJ2-2; d_call: -; cdr3_aa: CASSVRSSMNTGELFF; cdr3_nt: TGTGCCAGCAGCGTAAGGTCCAGCATGAACACCGGGGAGCTGTTTTTT
clone_size: -; v_call: TRBV18; j_call: TRBJ2-7; d_call: -; cdr3_aa: CASSRQGYEQYF; cdr3_nt: TGTGCCAGCTCAAGGCAGGGCTACGAGCAGTACTTC
clone_size: -; v_call: TRBV30; j_call: TRBJ2-7; d_call: TRBD2; cdr3_aa: CAWSLSGTRGEQYF; cdr3_nt: TGTGCCTGGAGCTTGAGCGGGACTCGCGGCGAGCAGTACTTC
clone_size: -; v_call: TRBV2; j_call: TRBJ1-2; d_call: TRBD1; cdr3_aa: CASSVGTGEYGYTF; cdr3_nt: TGTGCCAGCAGCGTCGGGACAGGGGAGTATGGCTACACCTTC
clone_size: -; v_call: TRBV5-4; j_call: TRBJ1-4; d_call: -; cdr3_aa: CASRPWGPNEKLFF; cdr3_nt: TGTGCCAGCAGGCCGTGGGGGCCGAATGAAAAACTGTTTTTT
clone_size: -; v_call: TRBV7-6; j_call: TRBJ1-2; d_call: TRBD1; cdr3_aa: CASSLETGNFYGYTF; cdr3_nt: TGTGCCAGCAGCTTAGAGACAGGGAACTTCTATGGCTACACCTTC
clone_size: -; v_call: TRBV7-9; j_call: TRBJ2-5; d_call: -; cdr3_aa: CASSLIQETQYF; cdr3_nt: TGTGCCAGCAGCTTGATCCAAGAGACCCAGTACTTC
clone_size: -; v_call: TRBV5-5; j_call: TRBJ2-7; d_call: TRBD1; cdr3_aa: CASALGGTDEQYF; cdr3_nt: TGTGCCAGCGCTTTAGGGGGCACGGACGAGCAGTACTTC
clone_size: few; v_call: TRBV2; j_call: TRBJ2-1; d_call: -; cdr3_aa: CASCREQGNEQFF; cdr3_nt: TGTGCCAGCTGCCGGGAGCAAGGCAATGAGCAGTTCTTC